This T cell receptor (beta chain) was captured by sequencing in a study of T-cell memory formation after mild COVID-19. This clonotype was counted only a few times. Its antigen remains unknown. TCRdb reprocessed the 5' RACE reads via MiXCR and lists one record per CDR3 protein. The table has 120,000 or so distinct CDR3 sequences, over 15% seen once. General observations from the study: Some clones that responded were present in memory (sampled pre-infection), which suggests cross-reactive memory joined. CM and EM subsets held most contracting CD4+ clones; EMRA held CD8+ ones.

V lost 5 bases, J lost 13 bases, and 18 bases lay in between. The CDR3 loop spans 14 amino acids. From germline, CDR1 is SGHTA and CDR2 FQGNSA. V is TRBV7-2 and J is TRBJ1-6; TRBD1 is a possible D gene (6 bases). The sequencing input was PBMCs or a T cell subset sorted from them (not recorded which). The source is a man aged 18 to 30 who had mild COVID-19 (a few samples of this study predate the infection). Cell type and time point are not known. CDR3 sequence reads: CASSVGGGIPPLHF. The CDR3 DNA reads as TGTGCCAGCAGCGTAGGAGGGGGAATCCCCCCCCTCCACTTT.